This T cell receptor (beta chain) stems from a study of molecular identifiers for immune sequencing clone quantification. Study-wide context: Five aliquots were made in replicates from the RNA of 20,000 or 100,000 naive CD8 cells, and four were sequenced. Study observations and caveats: Clones that had above 20 RNA copies took up over 97% of effector molecules but under 1% in naive cells.

Libraries for naive CD8 T cells, which were made from about 20,000 to 1,000,000 sorted cells, drew on 10%, 30% or 50% of the RNA. This clonotype was observed a handful of times. Antigen: not known. The CDR3 has 15 residues. Between the trimmed V and J ends, which lost 5 bases and 11 bases, there was a span of 19 bases. The bulk TCR libraries were made with methods described before and with listed TCR primers. In TCRdb, the PCR reads were re-called with MiXCR into one record per CDR3 protein. The repertoire consists of over 600,000 distinct CDR3 sequences, with around 20% occurring once and the leading ten covering 0.85%.

This clonotype was obtained from a human donor in good health. Some libraries in this study had Jurkat cell RNA spiked in. The sequencing sample was made of naive CD8+ T cells from blood, with Jurkat cell RNA spiked in. Subset indicated: FACS-sorted CD8+CD4-CCR7+CD45RA+ naive T cells. The chain recombines TRBV12-3 or TRBV12-4 with TRBJ1-6, with D perhaps TRBD1 (6 bases). The CDR3 region has the DNA TGTGCCAGCAGTACCACGGGGGGAGGGGGGCCACCCCTCCACTTT. Translating it yields CASSTTGGGGPPLHF.